This T cell receptor (beta chain) was obtained from a study of blood T cell repertoires in COVID-19. Across the whole study: Sites in the United States, Italy and Spain provided acute and convalescent COVID-19 samples.

This CDR3 comprises 14 residues. TCRdb's table, derived via immunoSEQ multiplex PCR, lists solely in-frame clones and lacks some. The data hold 57,000 or so clones, with less than 80% observed a single time. The sequenced sample was peripheral blood. This chain connects TRBV21-1 to TRBJ1-1. TRBV21-1 is shown as a pseudogene. The sequence came from a man in his 60s with acute or convalescent COVID-19. The CDR3 spells CASTSFLRNTEAFF. In DNA, the CDR3 is TGTGCCAGCACCTCGTTCCTCCGGAACACTGAAGCTTTCTTT.